These 21 T cell receptor beta chains originate from one sample sequenced in a study of shared clonotypes between healthy human individuals. TCRdb's copy holds only in-frame clones and misses some; the assay was immunoSEQ multiplex PCR. This table has 1,400,000 or so clones, around 98.5% appearing once. Sequences were obtained from naive CD4+ T cells sorted from blood. Subset given: CD45RA+ positively selected. All receptors come from a man aged 30 to 45 in good health.

J is TRBJ2-4 and V is TRBV29-1; D possibly matches TRBD1 or TRBD2 (6 bases each). The CDR3 covers 12 residues. With 7 bases removed from V and 5 bases from J, the gap between germline ends came to 12 bases. Germline CDR1 reads SQVTM; CDR2 reads ANQGSEA. This CDR3 reads CSATGAQNIQYF. For the CDR3, the DNA is TGCAGCGCCACGGGGGCACAAAACATTCAGTACTTC.

This chain uses TRBV7-2 with TRBJ2-7, with a weak D call TRBD1 (5 bases). Germline V gene lookup returns CDR1 SGHTA and CDR2 FQGNSA. V lost 4 bases and J 3 bases, leaving 16 bases between the germline ends. This CDR3 is built from 15 residues. Here the CDR3 reads CASSYQGNRFYEQYF. The CDR3 nucleotides read TGTGCCAGCAGCTACCAGGGCAATCGATTCTACGAGCAGTACTTC.

The gene calls are TRBV7-9 and TRBJ1-2, with TRBD1 matching 8 bases. The CDR3 sequence is 14 residues long. Unmatched junction bases numbered 6, after V lost 7 bases and J lost 2 bases. Germline assignment: CDR1 SEHNR and CDR2 FQNEAQ (reference sequence). This CDR3 is CASTGQGRNYGYTF. CDR3 DNA: TGTGCCAGCACCGGACAGGGAAGGAACTATGGCTACACCTTC.

The rearrangement joins TRBV4-3 to TRBJ1-5; 9 bases line up with TRBD1. Germline CDR1 reads LGHNA; CDR2 reads YSLEER. The CDR3 length is 15 residues. The V and J ends lost 6 bases and 3 bases, in that order; junction bases with no gene match: 6. In DNA form, the CDR3 reads TGCGCCAGCAGACGGGGGACAGGGAACAATCAGCCCCAGCATTTT. It yields the protein CASRRGTGNNQPQHF.

The chain couples TRBV27 to TRBJ2-2; 7 nucleotides align to TRBD2. This CDR3 is 15 amino acids long. CDR1 is MNHEY and CDR2 is SMNVEV in the germline V gene (reference sequence). Unmatched junction bases numbered 8, after V lost 5 bases and J lost 5 bases. The CDR3 DNA is TGTGCCAGCAGTACCATAGCGGGCTTAACCGGGGAGCTGTTTTTT. As protein: CASSTIAGLTGELFF.

This clone was detected only once. CDR3 region: CASSHTGGGETQYF. The CDR3 nucleotides read TGTGCCAGCAGTCATACGGGAGGGGGGGAGACCCAGTACTTC. The gene calls are TRBV28 and TRBJ2-5; 8 bases agree with TRBD2. Per the germline V gene, CDR1 is MDHEN and CDR2 is SYDVKM. The ends lost 5 bases at V and 5 bases at J; junction bases unmatched: 7. The CDR3 extends over 14 amino acids. Together with reference TRBV28 and TRBJ2-5, the CDR3 gives the full variable domain: DVKVTQSSRYLVKRTGEKVFLECVQDMDHENMFWYRQDPGLGLRLIYFSYDVKMKEKGDIPEGYSVSREKKERFSLILESASTNQTSMYLCASSHTGGGETQYFGPGTRLLVL.

The chain recombines TRBV7-2 with TRBJ2-7; either TRBD1 or TRBD2 may fit D (5 bases each). V was trimmed by 8 bases and J by 1 base, leaving 15 bases between them. The germline CDR1 and CDR2 sequences are SGHTA and FQGNSA. CDR3 size: 14 residues. CDR3 sequence reads: CASSYGTGSYEQYF. In DNA form, the CDR3 reads TGTGCCAGCTCGTACGGGACGGGGTCCTACGAGCAGTACTTC.

The rearrangement joins TRBV9 to TRBJ2-5, with 7 bases matching TRBD2. Germline-derived CDR1 and CDR2 are SGDLS and YYNGEE. The length of the CDR3 is 16 residues. The junction had 8 bases not matched to a gene; V was cut back by 0 bases and J by 3 bases. CDR3 in amino acids: CASSVVGLWEKETQYF. For the CDR3, the DNA is TGTGCCAGCAGCGTAGTGGGACTATGGGAGAAAGAGACCCAGTACTTC.

Turning to this clone: At one end the junction does not follow the germline gene, possibly because of a read error. The chain has TRBV7-6 and TRBJ2-7, with 8 positions matching TRBD1. Per germline, CDR1 SGHVS and CDR2 FNYEAQ. The CDR3 is made up of 17 amino acids. Here the CDR3 reads CASSLMVPSGGSYEQYF. Here the CDR3 DNA reads TGTGCCAGCAGCTTAATGGTACCGTCAGGGGGCTCCTATGAGCAGTACTTC.

CDR3 DNA: TGTGCCAGCAGTTACTGGAGGAGGAACACCGGGGAGCTGTTTTTT. Its protein is CASSYWRRNTGELFF. The chain combines TRBV6-6 with TRBJ2-2; maybe TRBD2 (5 bases). This CDR3 has 15 residues. Looked up from germline, CDR1 is MNHNY and CDR2 is SVGAGI (reference sequence). V lost 1 base and J lost 1, with 7 bases in between.

The CDR3 nucleotides read TGCGCCAGCAGCCAAACGGACAGGCACAATCAGCCCCAGCATTTT. It codes for CASSQTDRHNQPQHF. This sequence joins TRBV4-1 and TRBJ1-5, with TRBD1 matching over 7 bases. Germline loops: CDR1 MGHRA, CDR2 YSYEKL. CDR3 length: 15 amino acids. V shed 2 bases, J shed 3 bases, and the junction held 4 bases outside the gene matches.

The chain has TRBV19 and TRBJ1-2; D is ambiguous. The CDR3 runs to 13 residues. Germline loops: CDR1 LNHDA, CDR2 SQIVND (reference sequence). With 3 bases removed from V and 5 bases from J, the gap between germline ends came to 10 bases. CDR3 region: CASSITGIYGYTF. CDR3 in DNA: TGTGCCAGTAGTATTACGGGGATTTATGGCTACACCTTC.

V and J are TRBV7-8 and TRBJ1-2; D gene unclear. The germline CDR1 and CDR2 sequences are SGHVS and FQNEAQ. Trimming pared 5 bases from V and 8 bases from J, leaving 15 bases between. The CDR3 sequence is 13 residues long. The chain's CDR3 is CASSLPGVSGYTF. CDR3 nucleotides: TGTGCCAGCAGCCTACCTGGCGTGTCAGGCTACACCTTC.

The CDR3, as DNA: TGCGCCAGCAGCTTGGCCGTCGGTGGGACAAGGGCTTTACGTACTAACTATGGCTACACCTTC. It specifies CASSLAVGGTRALRTNYGYTF. The V call is TRBV5-1, the J call TRBJ1-2; possibly TRBD1 for D (6 bases). The V gene lost 0 bases and the J gene lost 0 bases, with 27 bases spanning the gap. The CDR3 runs to 21 residues. In germline, CDR1 is SGHRS, CDR2 YFSETQ.

The chain couples TRBV28 to TRBJ2-7; D gene ambiguous. The CDR3 extends over 13 amino acids. V dropped 5 bases and J dropped 7 bases, with 15 bases sitting between them. In germline, CDR1 is MDHEN, CDR2 SYDVKM. The CDR3 reads CASSTLRTSEQYF. In DNA, the CDR3 is TGTGCCAGCAGTACACTCAGGACCTCGGAGCAGTACTTC.

V is TRBV28 and J is TRBJ2-3, with D tentatively TRBD1 (5 bases). Trimming cost V 5 bases and J 1 base, with 16 bases left between them. The length of the CDR3 is 16 residues. Germline lookup yields CDR1 MDHEN and CDR2 SYDVKM. In DNA form, the CDR3 reads TGTGCCAGCAGTAACCCCCAGGGCGGAGGCACAGATACGCAGTATTTT. Translated, it gives CASSNPQGGGTDTQYF.

This chain joins TRBV18 and TRBJ2-7; D possibly uses TRBD1 or TRBD2 (5 bases each). This CDR3 is 15 amino acids long. The germline CDR1 and CDR2 sequences are KGHSH and LQKENI. Trimming removed 3 bases at V and 0 bases at J, with 12 bases between. The DNA of the CDR3 is TGTGCCAGCTCACCTTCAAGGGGACCCTCCTACGAGCAGTACTTC. Translated: CASSPSRGPSYEQYF.

The J gene is TRBJ2-2, the V gene TRBV7-2; D remains unclear. The CDR3 has 12 residues. Germline V gives CDR1 SGHTA, CDR2 FQGNSA. Trimming shortened V by 4 bases and J by 3 bases, and 3 bases separated the two germline ends. The CDR3 sequence is CASSWHTGELFF. CDR3 DNA sequence: TGTGCCAGCAGCTGGCACACCGGGGAGCTGTTTTTT.

The chain has TRBV14 and TRBJ2-2; 9 bases fit TRBD1. The germline V gene encodes CDR1 SGHDN and CDR2 FVKESK. Losses at the gene ends were 2 bases for V and 5 bases for J; bases not matched to a gene: 6. The CDR3 has 16 residues. DNA of the CDR3: TGTGCCAGCAGCCAATACACAGGGGGCGCGACCGGGGAGCTGTTTTTT. Its protein is CASSQYTGGATGELFF.

This clone was recorded only once. This chain links TRBV19 with TRBJ2-2; TRBD1 matches at 7 bases. This CDR3 is built from 16 residues. Unmatched junction bases numbered 8, after V lost 3 bases and J lost 4 bases. The germline gives CDR1 LNHDA, CDR2 SQIVND (reference sequence). CDR3: CASSMLGGVGTGELFF. CDR3 bases: TGTGCCAGTAGTATGTTAGGGGGCGTGGGCACCGGGGAGCTGTTTTTT. The whole variable domain, remainder taken from reference TRBV19 and TRBJ2-2, is DGGITQSPKYLFRKEGQNVTLSCEQNLNHDAMYWYRQDPGQGLRLIYYSQIVNDFQKGDIAEGYSVSREKKESFPLTVTSAQKNPTAFYLCASSMLGGVGTGELFFGEGSRLTVL.

The chain joins TRBV18 to TRBJ1-4; no firm D call. Germline CDR1 reads KGHSH; CDR2 reads LQKENI. The CDR3 loop spans 15 amino acids. The ends were cut back, 3 bases at V and 4 bases at J, with 12 bases in the middle. CDR3 sequence: CASSPRAADNEKLFF. CDR3 sequence (DNA): TGTGCCAGCTCACCTCGGGCAGCCGATAATGAAAAACTGTTTTTT.